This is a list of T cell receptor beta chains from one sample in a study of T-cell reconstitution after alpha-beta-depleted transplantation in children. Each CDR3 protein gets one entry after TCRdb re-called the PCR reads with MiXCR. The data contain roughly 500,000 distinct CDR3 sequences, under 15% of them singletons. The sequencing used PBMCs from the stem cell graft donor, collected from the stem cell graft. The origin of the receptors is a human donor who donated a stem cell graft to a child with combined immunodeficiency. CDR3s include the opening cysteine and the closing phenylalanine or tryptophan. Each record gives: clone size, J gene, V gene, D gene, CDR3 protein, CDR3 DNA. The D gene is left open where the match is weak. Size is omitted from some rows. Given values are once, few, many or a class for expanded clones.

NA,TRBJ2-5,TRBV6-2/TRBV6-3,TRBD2,CASSYLASGSYQETQYF,TGTGCCAGCAGTTATTTGGCTAGCGGGAGCTACCAAGAGACCCAGTACTTC
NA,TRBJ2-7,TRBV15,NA,CATSRSGF,TGTGCCACCAGCAGGTCGGGGTTC
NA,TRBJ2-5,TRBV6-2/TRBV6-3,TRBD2,CASRTSGGVETQYF,TGTGCCAGCAGGACTAGCGGGGGGGTAGAGACCCAGTACTTC
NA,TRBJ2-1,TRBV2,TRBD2,CASSTLGTSAPNEQFF,TGTGCCAGCAGCACCCTCGGGACTAGCGCGCCCAATGAGCAGTTCTTC
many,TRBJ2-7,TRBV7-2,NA,CASSLVGHSEQYF,TGTGCCAGCAGCTTAGTGGGACACAGCGAGCAGTACTTC
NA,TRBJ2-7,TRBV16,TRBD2,CASSDRVPGLAGGPLYEQYF,TGTGCCAGCAGCGACAGGGTCCCGGGACTAGCGGGAGGGCCGCTCTACGAGCAGTACTTC
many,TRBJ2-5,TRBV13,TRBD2,CASSFSGREAQETQYF,TGTGCCAGCAGCTTTAGCGGGAGAGAGGCCCAAGAGACCCAGTACTTC
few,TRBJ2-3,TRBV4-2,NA,CASSPAGPSTDTQYF,TGTGCCAGCAGCCCGGCTGGACCAAGCACAGATACGCAGTATTTT
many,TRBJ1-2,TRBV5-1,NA,CASRGESYGYTF,TGCGCCAGCAGAGGCGAATCCTATGGCTACACCTTC
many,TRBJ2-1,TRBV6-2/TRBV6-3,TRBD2,CASSPTSVRYNEQFF,TGTGCCAGCAGCCCGACTAGCGTCAGATACAATGAGCAGTTCTTC
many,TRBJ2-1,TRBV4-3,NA,CASSQAHGERAYNEQFF,TGCGCCAGCAGCCAAGCCCACGGGGAGCGGGCCTACAATGAGCAGTTCTTC
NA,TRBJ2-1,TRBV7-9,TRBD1,CASSRGQGQSAEQFF,TGTGCCAGCAGCCGAGGACAGGGCCAGTCCGCTGAGCAGTTCTTC
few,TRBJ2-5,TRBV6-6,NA,CASSYLDLETQYF,TGTGCCAGCAGTTACCTTGACTTGGAGACCCAGTACTTC
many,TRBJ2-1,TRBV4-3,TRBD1,CASSQAPEDRGYNEQFF,TGCGCCAGCAGCCAAGCCCCCGAGGACAGGGGATACAATGAGCAGTTCTTC
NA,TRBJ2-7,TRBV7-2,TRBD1,CASSSQTGLGYEQYF,TGTGCCAGCAGCTCCCAGACAGGGCTGGGTTACGAGCAGTACTTC
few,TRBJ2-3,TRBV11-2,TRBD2,CASSSGTSGFEGTDTQYF,TGTGCCAGCAGCTCCGGGACTAGCGGCTTTGAAGGCACAGATACGCAGTATTTT
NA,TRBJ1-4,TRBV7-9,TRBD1,CASSPGTGRQKLFF,TGTGCCAGCAGCCCCGGGACAGGGCGTCAAAAACTGTTTTTT
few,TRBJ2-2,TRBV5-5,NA,CASSSAPTTGELFF,TGTGCCAGCAGCTCAGCTCCGACCACCGGGGAGCTGTTTTTT
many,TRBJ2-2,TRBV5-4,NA,CASSLGDNWNTGELFF,TGTGCCAGCAGCTTGGGAGACAACTGGAACACCGGGGAGCTGTTTTTT
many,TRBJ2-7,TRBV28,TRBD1,CASSLGQGVQHEQYF,TGTGCCAGCAGTTTAGGACAGGGGGTCCAGCACGAGCAGTACTTC
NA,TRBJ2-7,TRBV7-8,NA,CASSLALAGSYEQYF,TGTGCCAGCAGCTTAGCGCTGGCAGGGTCCTACGAGCAGTACTTC
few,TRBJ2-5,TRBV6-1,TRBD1,CASSKSGTGVETQYF,TGTGCCAGCAGTAAATCCGGGACAGGGGTGGAGACCCAGTACTTC
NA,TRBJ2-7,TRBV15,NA,CATSRDLGVGDYEQYF,TGTGCCACCAGCAGAGATTTGGGGGTAGGAGACTACGAGCAGTACTTC
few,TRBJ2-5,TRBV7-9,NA,CASSAGTEQETQYF,TGTGCCAGCAGCGCAGGGACGGAACAAGAGACCCAGTACTTC
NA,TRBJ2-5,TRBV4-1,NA,CASSQGWATMLVHQETQYF,TGCGCCAGCAGCCAAGGATGGGCAACGATGTTAGTTCACCAAGAGACCCAGTACTTC
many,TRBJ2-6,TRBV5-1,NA,CASSRTGSGANVLTF,TGCGCCAGCAGCAGGACCGGCTCTGGGGCCAACGTCCTGACTTTC
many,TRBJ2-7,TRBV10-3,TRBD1,CAISESTGNEQYF,TGTGCCATCAGTGAGTCGACAGGGAACGAGCAGTACTTC
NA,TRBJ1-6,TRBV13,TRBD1,CASSSGTGYSPLHF,TGTGCCAGCAGTTCCGGGACAGGGTATTCACCCCTCCACTTT
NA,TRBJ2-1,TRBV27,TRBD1,CASSSRGWDRAVNEQFF,TGTGCCAGCAGTTCCCGTGGGTGGGACAGGGCGGTGAATGAGCAGTTCTTC
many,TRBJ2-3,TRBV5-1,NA,CASSLVTASTDTQYF,TGCGCCAGCAGCTTGGTCACAGCTAGCACAGATACGCAGTATTTT
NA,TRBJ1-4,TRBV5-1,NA,CASSPQGTGEKLFF,TGCGCCAGCAGCCCACAGGGAACGGGTGAAAAACTGTTTTTT
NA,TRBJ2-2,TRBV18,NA,CASSLLVPRNTGELFF,TGTGCCAGCTCACTACTGGTTCCGAGGAACACCGGGGAGCTGTTTTTT
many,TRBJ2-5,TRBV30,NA,CACHRPTGSTETQYF,TGTGCCTGCCACCGCCCCACGGGGTCGACGGAGACCCAGTACTTC
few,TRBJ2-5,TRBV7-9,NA,CASSSPGAQETQYF,TGTGCCAGCAGCTCCCCCGGGGCCCAAGAGACCCAGTACTTC
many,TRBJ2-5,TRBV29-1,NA,CSFGSPRTQYF,TGCAGCTTTGGATCCCCCCGGACCCAGTACTTC
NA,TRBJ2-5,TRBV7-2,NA,CASSSRTSQETQYF,TGTGCCAGCAGCTCCAGGACGAGCCAAGAGACCCAGTACTTC
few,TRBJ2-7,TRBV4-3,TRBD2,CASSLTRTSGKYEQYF,TGCGCCAGCAGCCTAACCCGGACTAGCGGGAAATACGAGCAGTACTTC
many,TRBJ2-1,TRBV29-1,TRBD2,CSVEERAGEFF,TGCAGCGTTGAAGAAAGAGCGGGAGAGTTCTTC
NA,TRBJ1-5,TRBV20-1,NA,CSARQSKGSNQPQHF,TGCAGTGCACGACAGTCTAAAGGGAGCAATCAGCCCCAGCATTTT
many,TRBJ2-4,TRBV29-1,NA,CSVQGLLAKNIQYF,TGCAGCGTTCAGGGTCTCTTAGCCAAAAACATTCAGTACTTC
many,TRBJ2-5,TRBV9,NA,CASSVTGWGETQYF,TGTGCCAGCAGCGTTACAGGGTGGGGAGAGACCCAGTACTTC
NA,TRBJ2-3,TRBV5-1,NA,CASSLEGPSTDTQYF,TGCGCCAGCAGCTTGGAAGGCCCTAGCACAGATACGCAGTATTTT
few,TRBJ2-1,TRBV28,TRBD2,CASSPRSVLAGLYNEQFF,TGTGCCAGCAGTCCCCGTTCCGTTCTAGCGGGACTTTACAATGAGCAGTTCTTC
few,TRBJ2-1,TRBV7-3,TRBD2,CASSVAGVREQFF,TGTGCCAGCTCTGTAGCGGGAGTTCGGGAGCAGTTCTTC
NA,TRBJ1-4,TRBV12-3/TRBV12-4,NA,CASSLASGGKLFF,TGTGCCAGCAGTCTCGCATCGGGCGGAAAACTGTTTTTT
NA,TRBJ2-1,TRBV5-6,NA,CASSYLLNNEQFF,TGTGCCAGCAGCTACCTCCTTAACAATGAGCAGTTCTTC
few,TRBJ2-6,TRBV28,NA,CASSLEGGRSGANVLTF,TGTGCCAGCAGTCTCGAGGGGGGCCGCTCTGGGGCCAACGTCCTGACTTTC
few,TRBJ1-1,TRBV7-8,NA,CASSPSGFEAFF,TGTGCCAGCAGCCCCTCGGGGTTTGAAGCTTTCTTT